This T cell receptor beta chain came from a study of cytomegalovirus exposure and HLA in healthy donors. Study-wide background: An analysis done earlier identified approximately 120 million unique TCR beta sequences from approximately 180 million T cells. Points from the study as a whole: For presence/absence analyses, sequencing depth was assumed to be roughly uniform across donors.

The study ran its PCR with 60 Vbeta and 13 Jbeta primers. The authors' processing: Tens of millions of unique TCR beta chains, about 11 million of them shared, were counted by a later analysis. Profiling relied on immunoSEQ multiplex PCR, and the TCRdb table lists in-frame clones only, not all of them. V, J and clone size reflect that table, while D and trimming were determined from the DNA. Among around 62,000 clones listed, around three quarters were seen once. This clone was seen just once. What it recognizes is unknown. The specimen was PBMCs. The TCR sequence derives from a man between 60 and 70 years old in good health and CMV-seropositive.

The DNA for the CDR3 is TGCGCCAGCAGCAGGGGGGGGGAAAGCAATCAGCCCCAGCATTTT. It translates to CASSRGGESNQPQHF. The chain carries TRBV5-1 and TRBJ1-5; D possibly corresponds to TRBD1 (6 bases). The CDR3 has 15 residues. V gave up 4 bases and J gave up 1 base, with 12 bases separating them. The germline V gene encodes CDR1 SGHRS and CDR2 YFSETQ.